This T cell receptor beta chain was captured by sequencing in a study of T cells expressing NK-cell markers. At the level of the study: The authors derived TCR beta repertoires from sorted CD3+CD56+NKG2C+, CD3+CD56+NKG2C- and CD3+CD56-NKG2C+ T cells.

TCRdb re-called the 5' RACE reads and catalogs CDR3 proteins one per entry, DNA excluded. The sample data list 350,000 to 450,000 distinct CDR3 sequences. General study findings and limits: Among several donors, these clonotypes also ranked first in the CD3+CD56-NKG2C+ fraction. Whether expanded NKG2C+ T cell clones were HCMV specific stayed uncertain. A range of roughly 1.0-7.0% of CD8+ T cells consisted of dominant NKG2C+ clonotypes in several donors.

Germline-derived CDR1 and CDR2 are SNHLY and FYNNEI. The CDR3 spans 14 residues. Note on this clonotype: Antigen unknown.

The sequencing input was blood T cells: a sorted CD56 or NKG2C T cell subset, CD4+ or CD8+ T cells, or bulk PBMC T cells (not recorded which). This clonotype originated in a man aged 18 to 69 in good health. The V gene is TRBV2, the J gene TRBJ1-2; TCRdb outputs TRBD1, but without DNA this stays unchecked. The CDR3 sequence is CASSGGTGLYGYTF.